This T cell receptor beta chain was captured in a study of long-term antiretroviral therapy in people with HIV. Findings of the study overall: For ART adherence, viral resistance and therapy changes, no data were available.

The immunoSEQ assay was v3.0, run at survey level. This table comes from immunoSEQ multiplex PCR, and its TCRdb copy is limited to in-frame clones, with some not included. Seen here are tens of thousands of clones, approximately 85% observed once, and the top ten hold about 4.4%. Germline V gene sequence: CDR1 MNHEY, CDR2 SMNVEV (reference sequence). Deletions cut 4 bases from V and 2 bases from J, with 9 bases between. The CDR3 spans 13 residues. This clone was seen only once. Its specificity is not known. The source was unsorted PBMCs, collected about 3.4 years after starting antiretroviral therapy. The sequence was collected from a man between 18 and 35 years old with HIV. This chain uses TRBV27 with TRBJ2-7, with D tentatively TRBD1 or TRBD2 (5 bases each). The CDR3 spells CASSSGGPYEQYF. The CDR3 DNA is TGTGCCAGCAGTTCTGGGGGTCCCTACGAGCAGTACTTC.